Below, one T cell receptor (beta chain) is given with its context. The length of the CDR3 is 14 residues. CDR1 and CDR2 (germline): SNHLY, FYNNEI. V lost 7 bases, J lost 7 bases, and 10 bases stayed unmatched. These data come from a study of identical twins. cDNA molecules carried unique molecular identifiers, and template switching added a universal primer site. TCRdb used MiXCR to reprocess the 5' RACE reads, holding one entry per CDR3 protein. Here the sample spans nearly 900,000 distinct CDR3 sequences, around an eighth being singletons. These sequences were also reported in another study, on yellow fever vaccine responses in identical twins.

The receptor was isolated from a woman aged 18 to 35 in good health. Sequencing was done on a sample of PBMCs. The chain employs TRBV2 and TRBJ2-1; 7 nucleotides align to TRBD2. The CDR3 DNA reads as TGTGCCAGCACATTTGCGGGAGTTATTAATGAGCAGTTCTTC. Protein product: CASTFAGVINEQFF. The entire variable domain, with the rest obtained from reference TRBV2 and TRBJ2-1, is as follows: EPEVTQTPSHQVTQMGQEVILRCVPISNHLYFYWYRQILGQKVEFLVSFYNNEISEKSEIFDDQFSVERPDGSNFTLKIRSTKLEDSAMYFCASTFAGVINEQFFGPGTRLTVL.